This TCR beta chain originates from a study of OX40 agonist ivuxolimab in advanced cancers. Assay: immunoSEQ multiplex PCR; the TCRdb copy retains only in-frame clones and omits some. The table has 100,000 or so clones, approximately 89% seen once; the top ten hold around 0.16%. The TCR originated in an adult with an advanced solid tumor such as melanoma, head and neck, liver or kidney cancer. The material sequenced was CD4+ or CD8+ T cells sorted from blood, taken in a trial of the OX40 agonist ivuxolimab.

The CDR3 protein is CASSQAGGDWAKNIQYF. The CDR3 nucleotides are TGTGCCAGCAGCCAAGCGGGGGGGGACTGGGCCAAAAACATTCAGTACTTC. V usage is TRBV4-2 and J usage is TRBJ2-4; 8 nucleotides match TRBD2. V trimming: 1 base; J trimming: 1 base; junction bases outside the gene matches: 6. This CDR3 comprises 17 residues. Germline CDR1 and CDR2: LGHNA and YNFKEQ.